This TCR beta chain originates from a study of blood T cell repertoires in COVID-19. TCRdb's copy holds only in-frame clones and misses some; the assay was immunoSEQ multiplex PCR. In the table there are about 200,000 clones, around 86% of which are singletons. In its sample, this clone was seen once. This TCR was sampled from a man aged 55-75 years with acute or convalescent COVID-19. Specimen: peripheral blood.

CDR3 nucleotides: TGCGCCAGCAGGGCGGGACAGGGCATCGCTGAAGCTTTCTTT. Amino acids: CASRAGQGIAEAFF. The chain has TRBV5-1 and TRBJ1-1; TRBD1 agrees at 9 bases. CDR1 is SGHRS and CDR2 is YFSETQ in the germline V gene. This CDR3 region has 14 residues. With V trimmed by 5 bases and J by 6 bases, 8 bases remained unmatched.